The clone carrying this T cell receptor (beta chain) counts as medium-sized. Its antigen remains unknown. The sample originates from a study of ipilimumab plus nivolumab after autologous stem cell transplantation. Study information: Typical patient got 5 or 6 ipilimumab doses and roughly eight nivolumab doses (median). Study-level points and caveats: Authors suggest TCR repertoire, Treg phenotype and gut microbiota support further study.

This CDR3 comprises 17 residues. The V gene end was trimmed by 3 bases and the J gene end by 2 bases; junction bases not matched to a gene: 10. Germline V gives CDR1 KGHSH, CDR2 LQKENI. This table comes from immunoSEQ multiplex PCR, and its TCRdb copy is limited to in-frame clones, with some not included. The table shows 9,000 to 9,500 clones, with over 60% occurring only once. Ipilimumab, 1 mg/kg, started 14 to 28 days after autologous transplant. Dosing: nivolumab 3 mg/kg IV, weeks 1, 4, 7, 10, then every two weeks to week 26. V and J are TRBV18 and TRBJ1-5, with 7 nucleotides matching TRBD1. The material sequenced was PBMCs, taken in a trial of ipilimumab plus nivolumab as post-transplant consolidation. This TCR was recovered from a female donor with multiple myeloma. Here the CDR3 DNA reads TGTGCCAGCTCACCGCCCGACAGGGAGGAAGGCAATCAGCCCCAGCATTTT. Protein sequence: CASSPPDREEGNQPQHF.